The next 21 T cell receptor beta chains were all read from a single sample in a study of blood T cell repertoires in COVID-19. Libraries were prepared by immunoSEQ multiplex PCR; TCRdb keeps only in-frame clonotypes and omits some of them. The data show 210,000 or so clones, over 75% seen once. Sequenced sample: peripheral blood. These receptors all stem from a middle-aged woman who had recovered from COVID-19.

This clone appeared a single time. The chain uses TRBV10-3 and TRBJ2-7; 8 bases align to TRBD1. The V segment lost 6 bases and the J segment 6 bases; nucleotides outside the gene matches: 13. This CDR3 spans 15 amino acids. Germline V gives CDR1 ENHRY, CDR2 SYGVKD. CDR3 residues: CAISKTGAGGAEQYF. The CDR3 DNA is TGTGCCATCAGCAAGACAGGGGCTGGCGGAGCCGAGCAGTACTTC.

This rearrangement joins TRBV5-1 to TRBJ1-1; 8 bases agree with TRBD1. Germline V gene lookup returns CDR1 SGHRS and CDR2 YFSETQ. V gave up 4 bases and J gave up 1 base; unmatched junction bases: 6. This CDR3 is 15 amino acids long. DNA of the CDR3: TGCGCCAGCAGCGGCCGGACAGGGTCGAACACTGAAGCTTTCTTT. Amino acids: CASSGRTGSNTEAFF.

The chain combines TRBV9 with TRBJ2-1, with 7 bases matching TRBD2. CDR1 is SGDLS, CDR2 YYNGEE, per germline. This CDR3 comprises 14 residues. With V trimmed by 0 bases and J by 14 bases, 11 bases remained unmatched. CDR3 residues: CASSVEWGLFPKFF. The CDR3 DNA follows: TGTGCCAGCAGCGTAGAGTGGGGACTATTTCCGAAGTTCTTC. Drawing the rest from reference TRBV9 and TRBJ2-1, the complete variable domain is DSGVTQTPKHLITATGQRVTLRCSPRSGDLSVYWYQQSLDQGLQFLIQYYNGEERAKGNILERFSAQQFPDLHSELNLSSLELGDSALYFCASSVEWGLFPKFFGPGTRLTVL.

In this sample, this clone turned up once. The gene calls are TRBV11-3 and TRBJ2-5; 8 nucleotides match TRBD1. V shed 1 base and J 1 base; nucleotides not matched to a gene: 2. CDR3 length equals 15 residues. The V gene's germline CDR1 is SGHNT and CDR2 YENEEA. For the CDR3, the DNA is TGTGCCAGCAGCTTAGGGCAGGGGGCCCAAGAGACCCAGTACTTC. Its protein product is CASSLGQGAQETQYF.

The rearrangement joins TRBV28 to TRBJ2-3; 8 bases are a match to TRBD2. The V and J ends lost 6 bases and 5 bases, in that order; junction bases with no gene match: 10. In germline, CDR1 is MDHEN, CDR2 SYDVKM. The CDR3 extends over 15 amino acids. This chain's CDR3 is CASRPPGTRIDTQYF. The CDR3 bases are TGTGCCAGCAGACCCCCCGGGACTAGGATAGATACGCAGTATTTT.

V usage is TRBV4-1 and J usage is TRBJ2-3; TRBD2 might be the D (7 bases). The CDR3 is 14 residues long. Trimming took 5 bases from V and 4 from J, leaving 13 bases between them. Germline V gene sequence: CDR1 MGHRA, CDR2 YSYEKL. DNA for the CDR3: TGCGCCAGCAGCTGGGGGGCGGGAGCAGATACGCAGTATTTT. Amino acid sequence: CASSWGAGADTQYF.

In this sample, this clone turned up a few times. V is TRBV19 and J is TRBJ1-2, with D possibly TRBD1 on 6 matching bases. Germline assignment: CDR1 LNHDA and CDR2 SQIVND (reference sequence). The CDR3 is 14 residues long. The V end was cut by 1 base, the J end by 4 bases, with 10 bases between. The CDR3 is CASSIGTEAYGYTF. The CDR3 DNA reads TGTGCCAGTAGTATAGGGACAGAAGCCTATGGCTACACCTTC.

This clone was seen a single time. V gene TRBV4-3 combines with J gene TRBJ2-7; 13 positions match TRBD2. The V gene's germline CDR1 is LGHNA and CDR2 YSLEER. The length of the CDR3 is 16 residues. J gave up 7 bases and V 1 base, and 7 bases lay outside the gene matches. CDR3 region: CASSQGLAGGPWEQYF. As DNA, the CDR3 is TGCGCCAGCAGCCAAGGACTAGCGGGAGGTCCGTGGGAGCAGTACTTC.

The genes are TRBV6-5 and TRBJ1-1; TRBD1 might be the D (5 bases). The V and J ends lost 0 bases and 3 bases respectively, with 8 bases between them. This CDR3 region has 14 residues. The germline V gene has CDR1 MNHEY and CDR2 SVGAGI. CDR3 sequence: CASSYSSRDTEAFF. The CDR3 nucleotides are TGTGCCAGCAGTTACTCGTCCAGGGACACTGAAGCTTTCTTT.

The chain joins TRBV19 to TRBJ2-2; TRBD1 matches at 8 bases. The CDR3 runs to 14 residues. J was trimmed by 5 bases and V by 5 bases; bases with no gene match: 4. In germline, CDR1 is LNHDA, CDR2 SQIVND (reference sequence). The CDR3 DNA follows: TGTGCCAGTAGTCTGGACAGGGCTACCGGGGAGCTGTTTTTT. It encodes CASSLDRATGELFF. The full variable domain, completed using reference TRBV19 and TRBJ2-2, is DGGITQSPKYLFRKEGQNVTLSCEQNLNHDAMYWYRQDPGQGLRLIYYSQIVNDFQKGDIAEGYSVSREKKESFPLTVTSAQKNPTAFYLCASSLDRATGELFFGEGSRLTVL.

V is TRBV5-6 and J is TRBJ2-1; possibly TRBD2 for D (6 bases). V was pared by 4 bases and J by 2 bases, with 10 bases between. CDR3 size: 14 residues. Germline V gives CDR1 SGHDT, CDR2 YYEEEE. The CDR3 loop reads CASSQGTPYNEQFF. In DNA, the CDR3 is TGTGCCAGCAGCCAAGGGACTCCCTACAATGAGCAGTTCTTC. Variable domain in full (rest from reference TRBV5-6 and TRBJ2-1): DAGVTQSPTHLIKTRGQQVTLRCSPKSGHDTVSWYQQALGQGPQFIFQYYEEEERQRGNFPDRFSGHQFPNYSSELNVNALLLGDSALYLCASSQGTPYNEQFFGPGTRLTVL.

The gene calls are TRBV27 and TRBJ2-1, with 7 bases identical to TRBD1. The CDR3 loop spans 14 amino acids. V gave up 0 bases and J gave up 7 bases; unmatched junction bases: 3. From germline, CDR1 is MNHEY and CDR2 SMNVEV (reference sequence). The CDR3: CASSLSGTVNEQFF. Written as DNA, the CDR3 is TGTGCCAGCAGTTTATCAGGGACAGTTAATGAGCAGTTCTTC.

The chain recombines TRBV5-1 with TRBJ2-7; TRBD2 matches at 14 bases. This CDR3 is built from 16 residues. The V gene end was trimmed by 3 bases and the J gene end by 5 bases; junction bases not matched to a gene: 7. Germline lookup yields CDR1 SGHRS and CDR2 YFSETQ. The CDR3 spells CASSSGTSGRSHEQYF. The CDR3 DNA is TGCGCCAGCAGCTCCGGGACTAGCGGGAGAAGTCACGAGCAGTACTTC.

The chain combines TRBV18 with TRBJ1-4; a possible D gene is TRBD1 (5 bases). CDR1 and CDR2 (germline): KGHSH, LQKENI. Trimming removed 6 bases from V and 7 bases from J, with 9 bases in between. The CDR3 loop spans 12 amino acids. CDR3 region: CASSRASEKLFF. The CDR3 DNA is TGTGCCAGCTCCAGGGCGAGTGAAAAACTGTTTTTT.

The chain joins TRBV11-1 to TRBJ2-1; the D is unclear. The CDR3 extends over 14 amino acids. Between the trimmed V and J ends, which lost 3 bases and 2 bases, there was a span of 8 bases. Germline loops: CDR1 SGHAT, CDR2 FQDESV (reference sequence). The CDR3 coding sequence is TGTGCCAGCAGCTTGGGCTACACCTACAATGAGCAGTTCTTC. This encodes CASSLGYTYNEQFF. Variable domain in full (rest from reference TRBV11-1 and TRBJ2-1): EAEVAQSPRYKITEKSQAVAFWCDPISGHATLYWYRQILGQGPELLVQFQDESVVDDSQLPKDRFSAERLKGVDSTLKIQPAELGDSAMYLCASSLGYTYNEQFFGPGTRLTVL.

The chain links TRBV24-1 to TRBJ2-5; 13 bases line up with TRBD2. Trimming took 1 base from V and 5 from J; bases not matched to a gene: 3. Germline V CDR1 and CDR2: KGHDR, SFDVKD. The CDR3 extends over 16 amino acids. This CDR3 reads CATSDFGTSGMETQYF. As DNA, the CDR3 is TGTGCCACCAGTGATTTTGGGACTAGCGGGATGGAGACCCAGTACTTC.

The chain recombines TRBV11-2 with TRBJ2-7, with TRBD2 matching 13 bases. V lost 4 bases to trimming and J lost 3 bases; unmatched junction nucleotides: 6. CDR1 and CDR2 from the germline V gene are SGHAT and FQNNGV. The CDR3 runs 16 residues. This chain's CDR3 is CASSSSGTSGNYEQYF. The CDR3 DNA reads as TGTGCCAGCAGCTCCTCCGGGACTAGCGGGAACTACGAGCAGTACTTC.

V usage is TRBV6-5 and J usage is TRBJ2-7; TRBD1 aligns across 7 bases. The V gene end was trimmed by 7 bases and the J gene end by 3 bases; junction bases not matched to a gene: 9. Germline values: CDR1 MNHEY, CDR2 SVGAGI. This CDR3 is built from 14 residues. The CDR3 loop reads CASNAPGQDYEQYF. The CDR3 region has the DNA TGTGCCAGCAACGCACCCGGACAGGACTACGAGCAGTACTTC.

The chain joins TRBV7-9 to TRBJ2-1; 10 bases align to TRBD2. The CDR3 is 16 residues long. The junction had 12 bases not matched to a gene; V was cut back by 5 bases and J by 8 bases. Germline V gives CDR1 SEHNR, CDR2 FQNEAQ (reference sequence). CDR3 sequence reads: CASSLEGLAPFYEQFF. CDR3 bases: TGTGCCAGCAGCCTAGAGGGACTAGCGCCTTTCTATGAGCAGTTCTTC.

The gene calls are TRBV9 and TRBJ1-4; D is unresolved. V lost 4 bases, J lost 8 bases, and 9 bases lay in between. Germline assignment: CDR1 SGDLS and CDR2 YYNGEE. The CDR3 consists of 12 residues. The CDR3 loop reads CASSPSGEKLFF. DNA for the CDR3: TGTGCCAGCAGCCCCTCCGGGGAAAAACTGTTTTTT.

The rearrangement links TRBV29-1 to TRBJ2-3; 10 bases align to TRBD2. This CDR3 is built from 14 residues. Germline loops: CDR1 SQVTM, CDR2 ANQGSEA. The CDR3 sequence: CGGQGLAGADTQYF. Written as DNA, the CDR3 is TGCGGGGGGCAGGGGCTAGCGGGAGCAGATACGCAGTATTTT.